This T cell receptor (beta chain) was retrieved from a study of blood T cell repertoires in COVID-19 (dated by TCRdb to the early 2020s). Notes on the research overall: The collaborator samples originated in the United States, Italy and Spain and spanned the acute and convalescent phases of COVID-19. The prospective study material was composed of cDNA or gDNA derived from T cells, B-cell-depleted T cells, or PBMCs. The dataset comprised deeply sampled blood TCRbeta repertoires from subjects exposed to, actively infected with, or recovered from COVID-19. The repertoires were released in a freely available public database meant as a resource for research on the immune response to SARS-CoV-2. Samples came from the ongoing ImmuneRACE study (first 160 participants) plus 1,254 subjects from 6 global collaborators. The sample metadata nearly always contained a de-identified subject ID, COVID-19 status, age in years and sex. Where available, HLA class I and class II types were obtained from metadata supplied by the sample provider rather than from assay-based typing. The research as a whole found: The quantity of clinical and demographic metadata differed by source and by participant and was supplied without curation.

TCRbeta CDR3 regions were amplified from genomic DNA by means of the immunoSEQ Assay, a bias-controlled multiplex PCR. Under the source paper's analysis protocol: Nucleated cell counts per sample were estimated from amplification of reference gene primers within the assay. To quantify the absolute abundance of each unique TCRbeta CDR3 rearrangement, sequence reads were collapsed and filtered. For each sample, productive Simpson clonality was calculated as the square root of Simpson's diversity index across productive rearrangements. TCRdb provides this immuneACCESS table in a form limited to in-frame rearrangements. Some clones are lacking; in checked studies, under half of them reflect an unresolved V gene, and why the rest are absent is not known. V, J and clone size derive from that table, while D and trimming were established from the DNA sequence. The sample table records about 240,000 clones; 80% to 95% of these occur just once. Jointly, the top ten make up 0.83% of the sample.

At one collaborating source in Seattle, patients were enrolled during active infection and were followed longitudinally through the course of disease. The collaborating institutions used their own protocols to collect whole blood in K2EDTA tubes. For TCRbeta analysis, collaborators shipped samples in one of three forms: frozen whole blood, isolated PBMCs, or DNA extracted from either of those sample types. The CDR3 numbers 13 residues from cysteine through phenylalanine. CDR3 DNA only is kept here, 39 bases in frame from base 1. The germline V gene specifies SGDLS as CDR1 and YYNGEE as CDR2. The V end loses 3 bases and the J end loses 8 bases, and a stretch of 11 bases separates them. Concerning this clone itself: It lacks a known antigen. Base qualities are not at hand, and no much larger clone is one base apart.

Sequenced: peripheral blood. This chain joins TRBV9 to TRBJ2-2, with the D gene not confidently named. This clonotype was obtained from a man aged 25 to 40 with COVID-19, enrolled during active disease. The nucleotide sequence is given as TGTGCCAGCAGCGCCGGAGTCTTGGGGGAGCTGTTTTTT. The translation is CASSAGVLGELFF.